This TCR beta chain originates from a study of shared T cell receptors in the human thymus. Trimming cost V 3 bases and J 3 bases; bases outside gene matches: 13. Germline CDR1 LGHNA, CDR2 YNFKEQ. The CDR3 spans 17 residues. The repertoire was sequenced with immunoSEQ multiplex PCR; TCRdb's copy has only in-frame clones and lacks some. The table records hundreds of thousands of clones, roughly 88% of them present only once. These data also featured in a second study, about human thymus T cells.

The sequenced material came from thymocytes. The origin of this receptor is a boy in the first two years of life with a congenital heart defect. The chain is built from TRBV4-2 and TRBJ2-7, with 8 bases identical to TRBD2. The CDR3 here is CASSQSFRGRFNYEQYF. DNA of the CDR3: TGTGCCAGCAGCCAGAGCTTTCGCGGGAGGTTTAACTACGAGCAGTACTTC.